These T cell receptor beta chains were read from a single sample in a study of PD-L1 blockade in urothelial cancer. Clones were read by immunoSEQ multiplex PCR, and TCRdb kept only the in-frame ones, dropping some. Of roughly 30,000 clones listed, 84% were seen once; the top ten hold 15% to 19%. The sequencing used PBMCs, collected around atezolizumab (anti-PD-L1) treatment. Every receptor here comes from a man aged 60 to 75 with urothelial cancer. The CDR3 runs from the conserved cysteine through the conserved F or W. Fields, in order: CDR3 DNA, CDR3 protein, D gene, J gene, clone size, V gene. D genes are given only for firm matches. Clone size appears in some rows only: once, few, many, or a class for an expanded clone.

CDR3 DNA: TGTGCCAGCAGCTTAGATGGGGGGAACAATCAGCCCCAGCATTTT; CDR3 protein: CASSLDGGNNQPQHF; D gene: NA; J gene: TRBJ1-5; clone size: NA; V gene: TRBV7-6
CDR3 DNA: TGTGCCTGGAGTACAGGGCTCGACACTGAAGCTTTCTTT; CDR3 protein: CAWSTGLDTEAFF; D gene: NA; J gene: TRBJ1-1; clone size: medium-sized; V gene: TRBV30
CDR3 DNA: TGTGCCAGCAGCTTATTCTACGGAGACACCGGGGAGCTGTTTTTT; CDR3 protein: CASSLFYGDTGELFF; D gene: NA; J gene: TRBJ2-2; clone size: NA; V gene: TRBV7-3
CDR3 DNA: TGCGCCAGCAGCTCGGAGCCACAGGGCTCGAGAGCGAAGGCCTACGAGCAGTACTTC; CDR3 protein: CASSSEPQGSRAKAYEQYF; D gene: NA; J gene: TRBJ2-7; clone size: NA; V gene: TRBV5-1
CDR3 DNA: TGCGCCAGCAGCCAAGCGGGACAGGGGATGAGGCACGAGCAGTACTTC; CDR3 protein: CASSQAGQGMRHEQYF; D gene: TRBD1; J gene: TRBJ2-7; clone size: NA; V gene: TRBV4-1
CDR3 DNA: TGCGCCAGCAGCCAAGTGTTCAACCGCAGGGAGACCCAGTACTTC; CDR3 protein: CASSQVFNRRETQYF; D gene: NA; J gene: TRBJ2-5; clone size: NA; V gene: TRBV4-1
CDR3 DNA: TGTGCCAGCAGCGTTGAGGGAGACGGGACAGATACGCAGTATTTT; CDR3 protein: CASSVEGDGTDTQYF; D gene: NA; J gene: TRBJ2-3; clone size: NA; V gene: TRBV9
CDR3 DNA: TGCGCCAGCAGTCCGGACAGGGGGTATGAAAAACTGTTTTTT; CDR3 protein: CASSPDRGYEKLFF; D gene: TRBD1; J gene: TRBJ1-4; clone size: NA; V gene: TRBV4-3
CDR3 DNA: TGTGCCAGCAGACAGGGCCAAGAGACCCAGTACTTC; CDR3 protein: CASRQGQETQYF; D gene: NA; J gene: TRBJ2-5; clone size: NA; V gene: TRBV6-5
CDR3 DNA: TGTGCCATCAGGGACAGTGACTCCTACGAGCAGTACTTC; CDR3 protein: CAIRDSDSYEQYF; D gene: NA; J gene: TRBJ2-7; clone size: NA; V gene: TRBV10-3
CDR3 DNA: TGTGCCAGCTCATCAAGACAGGGGAACACTGAAGCTTTCTTT; CDR3 protein: CASSSRQGNTEAFF; D gene: TRBD1; J gene: TRBJ1-1; clone size: few; V gene: TRBV18
CDR3 DNA: TGTGCCAGCTCACCCTCATGGGACTTGGATAATTCACCCCTCCACTTT; CDR3 protein: CASSPSWDLDNSPLHF; D gene: NA; J gene: TRBJ1-6; clone size: NA; V gene: TRBV18
CDR3 DNA: TGTGCCAGCAGCTTAGAGACAGGGGGATCACCCCTCCACTTT; CDR3 protein: CASSLETGGSPLHF; D gene: TRBD1; J gene: TRBJ1-6; clone size: NA; V gene: TRBV7-9
CDR3 DNA: TGTGCCAGCAGACAGGGGCTCGGATTCGTTCAGCCCCAGCATTTT; CDR3 protein: CASRQGLGFVQPQHF; D gene: NA; J gene: TRBJ1-5; clone size: few; V gene: TRBV21-1
CDR3 DNA: TGTGCCTGGTCCCCCGGGACAGGGCGAGGCTACACCTTC; CDR3 protein: CAWSPGTGRGYTF; D gene: TRBD1; J gene: TRBJ1-2; clone size: NA; V gene: TRBV30
CDR3 DNA: TGTGCCAGTAGTACCCGGACTGTGAACACTGAAGCTTTCTTT; CDR3 protein: CASSTRTVNTEAFF; D gene: NA; J gene: TRBJ1-1; clone size: few; V gene: TRBV19
CDR3 DNA: TGTGCCAGCAGCTTGGGAGGGAGTTCGGGTAAAAACATTCAGTACTTC; CDR3 protein: CASSLGGSSGKNIQYF; D gene: NA; J gene: TRBJ2-4; clone size: NA; V gene: TRBV5-4
CDR3 DNA: TGTGCCAGCAGTTACTCGAGGGGGGGCTACGAGCAGTACTTC; CDR3 protein: CASSYSRGGYEQYF; D gene: NA; J gene: TRBJ2-7; clone size: NA; V gene: TRBV6-6
CDR3 DNA: TGTGCCAGCAGCTTCGACAGGGGAAGCGACGAGCAGTACTTC; CDR3 protein: CASSFDRGSDEQYF; D gene: TRBD1; J gene: TRBJ2-7; clone size: NA; V gene: TRBV11-1
CDR3 DNA: TGTGCCAGCAGAACCTTGACAGGGGGCAATTCCGCGCCCGAGCAGTACTTC; CDR3 protein: CASRTLTGGNSAPEQYF; D gene: TRBD1; J gene: TRBJ2-7; clone size: NA; V gene: TRBV13
CDR3 DNA: TGTGCCAGCAGCTTCTATCCCCCGGACAGGGGAACCGGGGAGCTGTTTTTT; CDR3 protein: CASSFYPPDRGTGELFF; D gene: TRBD1; J gene: TRBJ2-2; clone size: NA; V gene: TRBV11-3
CDR3 DNA: TGCGCCAGCAGTGGTCAGCGGGAGGTCGATACGCAGTATTTT; CDR3 protein: CASSGQREVDTQYF; D gene: TRBD2; J gene: TRBJ2-3; clone size: NA; V gene: TRBV10-1
CDR3 DNA: TGTGCCAGCAGCTTAAACAGGCAAGAGACCCAGTACTTC; CDR3 protein: CASSLNRQETQYF; D gene: NA; J gene: TRBJ2-5; clone size: NA; V gene: TRBV7-2
CDR3 DNA: TGTGCCAGCAGCCCCATTAGCGGGACCTACGAGCAGTACTTC; CDR3 protein: CASSPISGTYEQYF; D gene: TRBD2; J gene: TRBJ2-7; clone size: NA; V gene: TRBV5-5
CDR3 DNA: TGTGCCAGCAGCTTATTCGGGGTCGACAATGAGCAGTTCTTC; CDR3 protein: CASSLFGVDNEQFF; D gene: NA; J gene: TRBJ2-1; clone size: NA; V gene: TRBV11-3
CDR3 DNA: TGTGCCAGCAGTTTAAATTTCGGGACACGCTACGAGCAGTACTTC; CDR3 protein: CASSLNFGTRYEQYF; D gene: NA; J gene: TRBJ2-7; clone size: NA; V gene: TRBV28
CDR3 DNA: TGTGCCAGCAGTTCAGCGGGAGGCAACTACAATGAGCAGTTCTTC; CDR3 protein: CASSSAGGNYNEQFF; D gene: TRBD2; J gene: TRBJ2-1; clone size: NA; V gene: TRBV27
CDR3 DNA: TGTGCCAGCAGCTCGGACAGGGTAAAAGAGACCCAGTACTTC; CDR3 protein: CASSSDRVKETQYF; D gene: TRBD1; J gene: TRBJ2-5; clone size: NA; V gene: TRBV6-6
CDR3 DNA: TGTGCTAGCAGCTTGTCGTGGGAGGATACGCAGTATTTT; CDR3 protein: CASSLSWEDTQYF; D gene: NA; J gene: TRBJ2-3; clone size: NA; V gene: TRBV7-7
CDR3 DNA: TGCAGCCCGCCTCCGGGGGCGGGAGGTAAGAACACCGGGGAGCTGTTTTTT; CDR3 protein: CSPPPGAGGKNTGELFF; D gene: TRBD2; J gene: TRBJ2-2; clone size: NA; V gene: TRBV29-1
CDR3 DNA: TGTGCCAGCAGCCGTGACCTAGCGGGAGGTACCTACGAGCAGTACTTC; CDR3 protein: CASSRDLAGGTYEQYF; D gene: TRBD2; J gene: TRBJ2-7; clone size: once; V gene: TRBV7-9
CDR3 DNA: TGTGCCAGCAGTTTTGGGGCAGGCGGAACCTACGAGCAGTACTTC; CDR3 protein: CASSFGAGGTYEQYF; D gene: NA; J gene: TRBJ2-7; clone size: NA; V gene: TRBV27
CDR3 DNA: TGTGCCAGCAGCGTAGAAAGCGGGAGGAGCAACCCTACAGATACGCAGTATTTT; CDR3 protein: CASSVESGRSNPTDTQYF; D gene: TRBD2; J gene: TRBJ2-3; clone size: NA; V gene: TRBV9
CDR3 DNA: TGCGCCAGCAGTCCGGAGGGGGCCGGCTACACCTTC; CDR3 protein: CASSPEGAGYTF; D gene: TRBD1; J gene: TRBJ1-2; clone size: NA; V gene: TRBV5-1
CDR3 DNA: TGTGCCAGCTCACCTTCCGGGACACCTCACACCATATATTTT; CDR3 protein: CASSPSGTPHTIYF; D gene: NA; J gene: TRBJ1-3; clone size: NA; V gene: TRBV18
CDR3 DNA: TGTGCCAGCAGCCTCGCTAGTCGGGAAAAACTGTTTTTT; CDR3 protein: CASSLASREKLFF; D gene: NA; J gene: TRBJ1-4; clone size: NA; V gene: TRBV28
CDR3 DNA: TGTGCCATCACCTCCAGGGTGGGCGAGCAGTACTTC; CDR3 protein: CAITSRVGEQYF; D gene: NA; J gene: TRBJ2-7; clone size: NA; V gene: TRBV10-3
CDR3 DNA: TGCGCCAGCAGCTCGCCCGGGACTAGCGGGAGCTCCTACGAGCAGTACTTC; CDR3 protein: CASSSPGTSGSSYEQYF; D gene: TRBD2; J gene: TRBJ2-7; clone size: NA; V gene: TRBV5-1
CDR3 DNA: TGCGCCAGCAGCCAGGGACAGTTAAAAGAGACCCAGTACTTC; CDR3 protein: CASSQGQLKETQYF; D gene: TRBD1; J gene: TRBJ2-5; clone size: NA; V gene: TRBV5-1
CDR3 DNA: TGTGCCAGCAGCTTAGGGTTGCCTAGCGGCCAAGAGACCCAGTACTTC; CDR3 protein: CASSLGLPSGQETQYF; D gene: TRBD2; J gene: TRBJ2-5; clone size: NA; V gene: TRBV7-9
CDR3 DNA: TGTGCCAGCTCACCCCTAAGCGACGAGCAGTACTTC; CDR3 protein: CASSPLSDEQYF; D gene: NA; J gene: TRBJ2-7; clone size: few; V gene: TRBV18
CDR3 DNA: TGCGCCAGCAGCTCGGGGCTAGCGGGAGTCTCCTACGAGCAGTACTTC; CDR3 protein: CASSSGLAGVSYEQYF; D gene: TRBD2; J gene: TRBJ2-7; clone size: NA; V gene: TRBV5-1
CDR3 DNA: TGTGCCAGCAGTGACGGCTGGCAGCCGTCGGGTGGCTACACCTTC; CDR3 protein: CASSDGWQPSGGYTF; D gene: NA; J gene: TRBJ1-2; clone size: NA; V gene: TRBV6-4